The T cell receptor beta chain under discussion was sequenced for a study of cytotoxic CD8 clonotypes in ibrutinib-treated CLL. About the study: Each sample contained, on average, under 270,000 productive templates and 75,000 to 95,000 productive rearrangements.

Points from the study as a whole: Public clonotypes occurred uncommonly; on treatment, they contracted or remained stable.

For this clone: Its antigen is not known.

From cryopreserved PBMCs came 1.5 to 2.5 micrograms of genomic DNA used for TCR beta libraries. Germline V gene sequence: CDR1 SNHLY, CDR2 FYNNEI. The V end lost 4 bases, the J end lost 5 bases, and 5 bases lay between the germline ends. This CDR3 contains 12 residues. Some clones are missing from TCRdb's copy, which holds only in-frame ones; the method was immunoSEQ multiplex PCR. The table has some 29,000 clones, about three quarters seen once. The origin of this receptor is a human donor with chronic lymphocytic leukemia. The sample in question was PBMCs, obtained after 24 months of ibrutinib treatment. The genes are TRBV2 and TRBJ2-2; D is possibly TRBD1 (5 bases). The CDR3 spells CASSGTTGELFF. CDR3 coding DNA: TGTGCCAGCAGTGGGACAACCGGGGAGCTGTTTTTT.